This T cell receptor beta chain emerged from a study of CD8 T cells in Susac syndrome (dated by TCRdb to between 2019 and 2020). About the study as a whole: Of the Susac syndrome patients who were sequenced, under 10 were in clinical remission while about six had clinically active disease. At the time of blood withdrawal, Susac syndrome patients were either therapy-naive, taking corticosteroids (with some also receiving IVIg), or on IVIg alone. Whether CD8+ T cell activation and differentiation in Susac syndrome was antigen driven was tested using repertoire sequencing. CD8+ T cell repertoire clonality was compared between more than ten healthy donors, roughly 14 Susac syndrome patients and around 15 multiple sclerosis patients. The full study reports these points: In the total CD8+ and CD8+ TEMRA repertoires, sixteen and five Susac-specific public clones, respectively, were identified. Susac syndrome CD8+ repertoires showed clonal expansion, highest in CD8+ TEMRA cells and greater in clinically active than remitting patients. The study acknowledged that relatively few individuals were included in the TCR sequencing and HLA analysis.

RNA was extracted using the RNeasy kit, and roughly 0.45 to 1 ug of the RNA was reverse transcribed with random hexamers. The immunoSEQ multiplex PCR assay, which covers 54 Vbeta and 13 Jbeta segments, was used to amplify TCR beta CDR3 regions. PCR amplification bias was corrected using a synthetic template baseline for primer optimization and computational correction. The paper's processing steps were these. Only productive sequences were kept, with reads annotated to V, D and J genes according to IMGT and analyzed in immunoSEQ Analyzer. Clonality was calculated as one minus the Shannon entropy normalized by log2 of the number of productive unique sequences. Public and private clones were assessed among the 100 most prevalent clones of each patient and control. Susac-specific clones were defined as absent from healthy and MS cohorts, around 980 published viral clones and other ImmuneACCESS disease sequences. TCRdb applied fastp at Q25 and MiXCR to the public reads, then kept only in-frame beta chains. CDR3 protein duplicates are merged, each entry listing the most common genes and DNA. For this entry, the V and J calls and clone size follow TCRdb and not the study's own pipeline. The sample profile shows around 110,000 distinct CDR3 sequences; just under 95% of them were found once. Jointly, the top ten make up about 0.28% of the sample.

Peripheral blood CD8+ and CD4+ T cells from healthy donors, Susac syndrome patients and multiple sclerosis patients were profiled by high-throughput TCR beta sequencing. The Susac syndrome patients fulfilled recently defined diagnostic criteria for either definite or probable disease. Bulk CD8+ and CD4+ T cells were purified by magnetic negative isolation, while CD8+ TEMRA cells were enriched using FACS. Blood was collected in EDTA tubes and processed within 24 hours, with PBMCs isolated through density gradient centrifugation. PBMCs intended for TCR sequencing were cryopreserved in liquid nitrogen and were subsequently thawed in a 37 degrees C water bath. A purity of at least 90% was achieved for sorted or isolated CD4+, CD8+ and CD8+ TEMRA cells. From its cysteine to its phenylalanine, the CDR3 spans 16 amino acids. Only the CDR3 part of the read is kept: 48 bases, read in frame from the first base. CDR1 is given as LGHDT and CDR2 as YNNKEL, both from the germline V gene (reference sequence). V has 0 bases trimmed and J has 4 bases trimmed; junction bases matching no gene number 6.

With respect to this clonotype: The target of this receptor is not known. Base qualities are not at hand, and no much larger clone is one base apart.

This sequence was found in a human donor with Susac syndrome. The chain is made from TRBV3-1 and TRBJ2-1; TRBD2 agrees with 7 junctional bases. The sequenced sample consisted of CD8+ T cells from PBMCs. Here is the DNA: TGTGCCAGCAGCCAAGATAGCCGGGGGGATTACAATGAGCAGTTCTTC. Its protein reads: CASSQDSRGDYNEQFF.